This TCR beta chain originates from a study of shared clonotypes between healthy human individuals. Study in general: Three plates each covered CD4 naive and memory; CD8 naive two, CD8 memory one. Whole-study findings and limits: Clonotypes shared by all four donors outscored non-shared clonotypes in generation probability. Shared clonotypes: approximately 5.3% naive CD4, around 3.5% naive CD8, about 2.4% memory CD4, approximately 0.4% memory CD8. Naive subsets generally exceeded memory subsets in estimated richness.

To note about this clone: What it recognizes is unknown.

Assay used: immunoSEQ multiplex PCR; TCRdb lists only in-frame clones, some missing. The repertoire consists of about 2.2 million clones, with roughly 93% occurring once and the leading ten covering about 1.7%. CD45RO-negative CD8 cells positively selected for CCR7 made up the naive population, which excluded terminally differentiated effector memory CD45RA+ cells. V was cut by 6 bases and J by 2 bases, with 8 bases left in between. There are 13 residues in the CDR3. Germline CDR1 reads MNHEY; CDR2 reads SMNVEV (reference sequence). The TCR originated in a man between 18 and 29 years old in good health. Some clones in this sample may be carry-over from other donors' samples. V usage is TRBV27 and J usage is TRBJ2-1; tentatively, D is TRBD1 (5 bases). The sequencing sample was made of naive CD8+ T cells from PBMCs. In DNA, the CDR3 is TGTGCCAGCAGACAACAGGCCTACAATGAGCAGTTCTTC. Translating it yields CASRQQAYNEQFF.